Presented here are 10 T cell receptor beta chains from one specimen sequenced in a study of T cells after yellow fever vaccination. TCRdb itself ran the 5' RACE reads through MiXCR, one entry per CDR3 protein. Of around 120,000 distinct CDR3 sequences in the sample, 12% to 15% were seen once. The sequencing here drew on CD8+ T cells sorted from PBMCs, taken 5 days after the yellow fever booster vaccination. These TCRs come from a man in his late teens or twenties who received the YFV17D yellow fever vaccine.

This clonotype was seen a handful of times. V is TRBV24-1 and J is TRBJ2-2; TRBD2 might be the D (6 bases). Germline V gives CDR1 KGHDR, CDR2 SFDVKD. CDR3 size: 17 residues. Trimming left V 3 bases short and J 3 bases short, with 16 bases between. CDR3 coding DNA: TGTGCCACCAGTGATCACAGATTGGGAGGAGACACCGGGGAGCTGTTTTTT. Its translation is CATSDHRLGGDTGELFF.

This clonotype was detected ten times or more. For the CDR3, the DNA is TGTGCCAGCAGTTACTCAATTAGTTACAATGAGCAGTTCTTC. Its translation: CASSYSISYNEQFF. V and J are TRBV6-2 or TRBV6-3 and TRBJ2-1; no definite D call. The CDR3 has 14 residues. V gave up 0 bases and J gave up 4 bases, with 7 bases separating them. The germline V gene has CDR1 MNHEY and CDR2 SVGEGT.

The rearrangement joins TRBV11-2 to TRBJ2-7; 8 bases fit TRBD2. CDR1 is SGHAT and CDR2 is FQNNGV in the germline V gene. CDR3 length: 15 residues. The trim removed 3 bases at V and 3 bases at J, leaving 7 bases unmatched. The chain's CDR3 is CASSFRTSSHYEQYF. The DNA for the CDR3 is TGTGCCAGCAGCTTTCGGACTAGCAGCCACTACGAGCAGTACTTC.

This chain links TRBV12-3 or TRBV12-4 with TRBJ2-1; TRBD2 matches at 12 bases. The CDR3 has 16 residues. The V segment lost 7 bases and the J segment 1 base; nucleotides outside the gene matches: 5. The chain's CDR3 is CASILAGGPSYNEQFF. The CDR3 DNA is TGTGCCAGCATCCTAGCGGGGGGGCCTTCCTACAATGAGCAGTTCTTC.

In DNA form, the CDR3 reads TGCGCCAGCAGCCAAGGGAGGATTGCGGCTAGCAATCAGCCCCAGCATTTT. The encoded protein is CASSQGRIAASNQPQHF. This chain links TRBV4-1 with TRBJ1-5; D remains unclear. This CDR3 spans 17 amino acids. Germline V CDR1 and CDR2: MGHRA, YSYEKL. The V end was cut by 1 base, the J end by 0 bases, with 13 bases between.

The rearrangement joins TRBV4-3 to TRBJ1-2; D remains ambiguous. Looked up from germline, CDR1 is LGHNA and CDR2 is YSLEER. This CDR3 has 14 amino acids. V was pared by 1 base and J by 2 bases, with 8 bases between. The CDR3 sequence is CASSQGTVNYGYTF. The CDR3 nucleotides read TGCGCCAGCAGCCAAGGGACCGTGAACTATGGCTACACCTTC.

Many counts were recorded for this clonotype. The chain joins TRBV7-9 to TRBJ2-1, with D tentatively TRBD2 (5 bases). There are 15 residues in the CDR3. The germline V gene has CDR1 SEHNR and CDR2 FQNEAQ (reference sequence). V lost 5 bases and J 5 bases, leaving 16 bases between the germline ends. For the CDR3, the DNA is TGTGCCAGCAGCCCATCCTCGGACTTCAACAATGAGCAGTTCTTC. It translates to CASSPSSDFNNEQFF.

This clonotype was seen a few times. The chain links TRBV7-9 to TRBJ2-3, with 7 nucleotides matching TRBD1. V shed 3 bases, J shed 1 base, and the junction held 4 bases outside the gene matches. Germline V gene sequence: CDR1 SEHNR, CDR2 FQNEAQ (reference sequence). CDR3 length: 15 residues. CDR3 in amino acids: CASSFPDRGTDTQYF. The DNA of the CDR3 is TGTGCCAGCAGCTTTCCCGACAGGGGCACAGATACGCAGTATTTT.

V gene TRBV12-3 or TRBV12-4 combines with J gene TRBJ1-5, with D unclear. Trimming cost V 6 bases and J 5 bases, with 20 bases left between them. This CDR3 is 16 amino acids long. The CDR3 DNA reads TGTGCCAGCAGCCCTTCAACGGGATTCCTAGATCAGCCCCAGCATTTT. Translated, it gives CASSPSTGFLDQPQHF.

In this sample, this clonotype turned up a few times. The chain joins TRBV2 to TRBJ1-2, with D perhaps TRBD1 (5 bases). This CDR3 has 14 amino acids. Germline V gives CDR1 SNHLY, CDR2 FYNNEI. The germline V and J ends were trimmed by 4 bases and 5 bases, with 14 bases remaining between them. The CDR3 loop is CASSGGETAYGYTF. CDR3 sequence (DNA): TGTGCCAGCAGTGGGGGGGAGACAGCTTATGGCTACACCTTC.